This T cell receptor beta chain was documented in a study of blood T cell repertoires in COVID-19. Study as a whole: Material from acute and convalescent COVID-19 was sourced from the United States, Italy and Spain. The cDNA or gDNA used as material had been derived from T cells, B-cell-depleted T cells, or PBMCs.

V shed 8 bases and J shed 6 bases, with 13 bases lying between them. Per germline, CDR1 SNHLY and CDR2 FYNNEI. The CDR3 contains 13 residues. Here immunoSEQ multiplex PCR was the method, and the copy in TCRdb shows in-frame clones only, minus some. The repertoire holds around 180,000 clones, with about 80% as singletons. Assignment of participants to cohorts was predicated upon participant-reported clinical history. The study counted Cohort 3 donors as recovered given two negative PCRs, clearance, or symptom resolution. This TCR was recovered from a man aged 50-60 years who had recovered from COVID-19. The source material was PBMCs or T cells enriched from blood (not recorded which). This chain uses TRBV2 with TRBJ1-4; no definite D call. The CDR3 nucleotides are TGTGCCAGCTCGTCCCAACTTTATGAAAAACTGTTTTTT. Protein: CASSSQLYEKLFF.